Included here is one TCR beta chain sequence, with context. Its antigen is undetermined. The data were taken from a study of shared clonotypes between healthy human individuals. The wider study: Per-donor plates numbered three CD4 naive, three CD4 memory, two CD8 naive and one CD8 memory.

The CD4+ fraction was divided into a CD45RA+ naive subset and a CD45RA-negative memory subset. The protocol was immunoSEQ multiplex PCR, while the TCRdb copy is restricted to in-frame clones and leaves out a portion. Among a few million clones, more than 80% were seen once, and the ten largest hold roughly 0.14%. This CDR3 is built from 17 residues. V dropped 0 bases and J dropped 1 base, with 16 bases sitting between them. Germline lookup yields CDR1 LNHNV and CDR2 YYDKDF (reference sequence). Study-level findings and limits: Since donors were few, the genetic and exposure-history diversity represented was limited. Between a handful of donors, naive CD4 clonotypes were shared at a level of around 4.8%.

The material sequenced was naive CD4+ T cells sorted from blood. Noted subset: CD45RA+ positively selected. The V gene is TRBV15, the J gene TRBJ2-7; D possibly uses TRBD1 or TRBD2 (5 bases each). This TCR came from a man aged 18 to 29 in good health. The DNA of the CDR3 is TGTGCCACCAGCAGAGATTTCGGGACCCTCTTTTCCTACGAGCAGTACTTC. Translating gives CATSRDFGTLFSYEQYF.